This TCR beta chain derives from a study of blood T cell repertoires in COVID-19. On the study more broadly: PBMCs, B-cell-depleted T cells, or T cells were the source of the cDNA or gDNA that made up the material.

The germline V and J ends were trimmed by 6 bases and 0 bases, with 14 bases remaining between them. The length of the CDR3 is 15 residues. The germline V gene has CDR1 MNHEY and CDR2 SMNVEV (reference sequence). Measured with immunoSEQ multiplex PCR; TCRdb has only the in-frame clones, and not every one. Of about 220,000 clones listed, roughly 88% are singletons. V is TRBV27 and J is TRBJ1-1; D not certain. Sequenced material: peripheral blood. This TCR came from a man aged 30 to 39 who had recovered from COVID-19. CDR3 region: CASRGWRELNTEAFF. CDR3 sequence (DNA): TGTGCCAGCAGGGGATGGAGGGAACTGAACACTGAAGCTTTCTTT.